This T cell receptor beta chain is drawn from a study of cytomegalovirus exposure and HLA in healthy donors. Study overall: A previous analysis identified 95 million to 120 million unique TCR beta sequences derived from 180 million or so T cells.

The CDR3 runs to 14 residues. Germline lookup yields CDR1 SGHAT and CDR2 FQNNGV. Trimming stripped 1 base from V and 3 bases from J, with 6 bases between. The PCR ran on 60 Vbeta and 13 Jbeta primers. Sequenced by immunoSEQ multiplex PCR; TCRdb stores in-frame clones only, minus some. The sample yields some 80,000 clones, 60% to 85% seen once. About this clone: Its antigen remains unknown.

Study-wide points: Investigators reported some 150 TCR beta chains as tied to cytomegalovirus. Relative to the approximately 700-donor mean, N-insertions were reportedly fewer in an Asian-associated ancestry cluster in a later analysis. On later analysis, the bulk of CMV-associated TCR beta chains appeared to be HLA-restricted.

The gene calls are TRBV11-2 and TRBJ2-2; D uncertain. The receptor was derived from a man between 35 and 55 years old in good health and CMV-seronegative. Material for sequencing was PBMCs. The CDR3 protein is CASSLVADTGELFF. The CDR3 DNA is TGTGCCAGCAGCTTAGTGGCCGACACCGGGGAGCTGTTTTTT.